Below are 17 T cell receptor beta chains sequenced from a single sample in a study of preoperative IRX-2 immunotherapy in early breast cancer. Clones were read by immunoSEQ multiplex PCR, and TCRdb kept only the in-frame ones, dropping some. This repertoire shows roughly 25,000 clones, approximately 95% found once; its top ten account for under 20%. Treatment described: preoperative locoregional IRX-2 cytokine immunotherapy. Here the sequenced sample was tumor tissue, taken after IRX-2 immunotherapy. These receptors were obtained from a human donor with breast cancer.

This CDR3 reads CARSLPREDSNQPQHF. The DNA of the CDR3 is TGTGCCAGAAGCTTACCTCGGGAAGATAGCAATCAGCCCCAGCATTTT. The J gene is TRBJ1-5, the V gene TRBV5-3; no clear D gene. TRBV5-3 counts as an open reading frame of uncertain function. The CDR3 runs to 16 residues. The V gene lost 2 bases and the J gene lost 0 bases, with 12 bases spanning the gap.

The CDR3 DNA follows: TGTGCCAGTAGTTGGAACGTCGGTACGCAGTATTTT. As protein: CASSWNVGTQYF. The V and J genes are TRBV19 and TRBJ2-3; D not certain. Germline CDR1 reads LNHDA; CDR2 reads SQIVND (reference sequence). Trimming left V 5 bases short and J 8 bases short, with 11 bases between. CDR3 length: 12 residues. The whole variable domain, filled in from reference TRBV19 and TRBJ2-3, reads DGGITQSPKYLFRKEGQNVTLSCEQNLNHDAMYWYRQDPGQGLRLIYYSQIVNDFQKGDIAEGYSVSREKKESFPLTVTSAQKNPTAFYLCASSWNVGTQYFGPGTRLTVL.

This chain joins TRBV6-1 and TRBJ1-1; unclear D gene. The V gene lost 1 base and the J gene lost 2 bases, with 11 bases spanning the gap. The CDR3 is 15 amino acids. The germline V gene encodes CDR1 MNHNS and CDR2 SASEGT. CDR3 bases: TGTGCCAGCAGTGAAGGGTCTGTTTATAACACTGAAGCTTTCTTT. This gives the protein CASSEGSVYNTEAFF.

The rearrangement links TRBV18 to TRBJ2-2; D not resolved. The germline CDR1 and CDR2 sequences are KGHSH and LQKENI. V lost 2 bases, J lost 8 bases, and 15 bases lay in between. The CDR3 covers 15 residues. CDR3 protein: CASSPTSSSEGELFF. The DNA for the CDR3 is TGTGCCAGCTCACCAACGTCTTCATCCGAGGGGGAGCTGTTTTTT. Supplemented by reference TRBV18 and TRBJ2-2, the full variable domain reads NAGVMQNPRHLVRRRGQEARLRCSPMKGHSHVYWYRQLPEEGLKFMVYLQKENIIDESGMPKERFSAEFPKEGPSILRIQQVVRGDSAAYFCASSPTSSSEGELFFGEGSRLTVL.

This clone was counted once. The genes are TRBV12-5 and TRBJ2-7, with unresolved D. Trimming cost V 1 base and J 4 bases, with 14 bases left between them. Germline CDR1 reads LGHNT; CDR2 reads FRNRAP. CDR3 length: 15 amino acids. The CDR3 loop reads CASGLGVGQKYEQYF. DNA of the CDR3: TGTGCTAGTGGTTTGGGTGTCGGGCAGAAATACGAGCAGTACTTC.

The chain recombines TRBV7-8 with TRBJ2-7, with D perhaps matching TRBD2 (5 bases). This CDR3 has 16 residues. Trimming removed 1 base from V and 3 bases from J, with 16 bases in between. The germline V gene encodes CDR1 SGHVS and CDR2 FQNEAQ. DNA of the CDR3: TGTGCCAGCAGCTTAGGTGTGGGCAGCGGCGGCTACGAGCAGTACTTC. Translating it yields CASSLGVGSGGYEQYF.

The chain has TRBV5-4 and TRBJ2-1; 11 bases fit TRBD2. CDR1 and CDR2 from the germline V gene are SGHNT and YYREEE (reference sequence). CDR3 length: 16 amino acids. Trimming at V came to 0 bases and at J to 13 bases, leaving 12 bases not matched to a gene. CDR3 residues: CASSLAGGSGRVIQFF. DNA for the CDR3: TGTGCCAGCAGCTTGGCCGGTGGTAGCGGGAGGGTGATTCAGTTCTTC. Full variable domain (outside the CDR3, taken from reference TRBV5-4 and TRBJ2-1): ETGVTQSPTHLIKTRGQQVTLRCSSQSGHNTVSWYQQALGQGPQFIFQYYREEENGRGNFPPRFSGLQFPNYSSELNVNALELDDSALYLCASSLAGGSGRVIQFFGPGTRLTVL.

The V call is TRBV7-9, the J call TRBJ1-1; TRBD1 is a possible D gene (6 bases). The V gene's germline CDR1 is SEHNR and CDR2 FQNEAQ (reference sequence). The CDR3 runs 17 residues. V was shortened by 4 bases and J by 7 bases, with 25 bases between the two germline ends. The CDR3 sequence is CASSSGGALGLSVEAFF. The CDR3 nucleotides read TGTGCCAGCAGCTCCGGGGGCGCCCTCGGGTTGTCGGTTGAAGCTTTCTTT.

This chain joins TRBV15 and TRBJ2-7; D possibly uses TRBD1 or TRBD2 (5 bases each). CDR3 length: 15 residues. Trimming stripped 0 bases from V and 3 bases from J, with 12 bases between. Germline-derived CDR1 and CDR2 are LNHNV and YYDKDF (reference sequence). This CDR3 is CATSRDRDGYYEQYF. CDR3 sequence (DNA): TGTGCCACCAGCAGAGACCGGGACGGGTACTACGAGCAGTACTTC. Drawing the rest from reference TRBV15 and TRBJ2-7, the complete variable domain is DAMVIQNPRYQVTQFGKPVTLSCSQTLNHNVMYWYQQKSSQAPKLLFHYYDKDFNNEADTPDNFQSRRPNTSFCFLDIRSPGLGDTAMYLCATSRDRDGYYEQYFGPGTRLTVT.

V usage is TRBV7-3 and J usage is TRBJ1-5, with unresolved D. Germline V gene data show CDR1 as SGHTA and CDR2 as FQGTGA. V shed 5 bases and J shed 6 bases, with 11 bases lying between them. There are 13 residues in the CDR3. The CDR3 nucleotides read TGTGCCAGCAGCCTCAATACCGGTCAGCCCCAGCATTTT. Its translation is CASSLNTGQPQHF.

The chain couples TRBV6-5 to TRBJ1-2, with D possibly TRBD1 on 6 matching bases. The V end lost 5 bases, the J end lost 4 bases, and 14 bases lay between the germline ends. The length of the CDR3 is 14 residues. Germline CDR1 MNHEY, CDR2 SVGAGI. The CDR3 here is CASSLQGKSYGYTF. The CDR3 DNA is TGTGCCAGCAGTCTACAGGGAAAATCCTATGGCTACACCTTC.

The chain combines TRBV7-2 with TRBJ1-5; D is unclear. Trimming cost V 1 base and J 7 bases, with 11 bases left between them. The CDR3 length is 14 residues. Germline-derived CDR1 and CDR2 are SGHTA and FQGNSA. The chain's CDR3 is CASSLEFYGQPQHF. Here the CDR3 DNA reads TGTGCCAGCAGCTTAGAATTCTACGGGCAGCCCCAGCATTTT.

The chain is built from TRBV6-6 and TRBJ1-2; D gene ambiguous. Germline assignment: CDR1 MNHNY and CDR2 SVGAGI (reference sequence). This CDR3 spans 13 amino acids. Trimming took off 8 bases at V and 4 bases at J, with 14 bases between the two ends. CDR3 in amino acids: CASRPQMSYGYTF. DNA for the CDR3: TGTGCCAGCCGACCACAAATGAGCTATGGCTACACCTTC.

The chain combines TRBV6-1 with TRBJ2-5; 11 bases agree with TRBD2. Germline CDR1 is MNHNS and CDR2 is SASEGT. There are 19 residues in the CDR3. V was clipped by 3 bases and J by 0 bases; unmatched bases: 12. The CDR3 here is CASSDPGTSGLRYQETQYF. As DNA, the CDR3 is TGTGCCAGCAGTGACCCCGGGACTAGCGGCCTAAGGTACCAAGAGACCCAGTACTTC.

This chain connects TRBV29-1 to TRBJ1-2; weak D call: TRBD1 (5 bases). V shed 1 base and J shed 7 bases, with 16 bases lying between them. Germline values: CDR1 SQVTM, CDR2 ANQGSEA. This CDR3 spans 14 amino acids. This chain's CDR3 is CSVEGVSQGGGYTF. The CDR3, as DNA: TGCAGCGTTGAAGGGGTGTCGCAGGGAGGTGGCTACACCTTC.

J is TRBJ2-1 and V is TRBV28; D gene uncertain. With 6 bases removed from V and 0 bases from J, the gap between germline ends came to 18 bases. The length of the CDR3 is 17 residues. Germline CDR1 MDHEN, CDR2 SYDVKM. The chain's CDR3 is CASRSPFYGSSYNEQFF. CDR3 in DNA: TGTGCCAGCAGGTCTCCCTTTTACGGGTCCTCCTACAATGAGCAGTTCTTC.

The CDR3 nucleotides are TGTGCCAGCAGTGGTCGGGGACAGGGTTCCTACGAGCAGTACTTC. Protein sequence: CASSGRGQGSYEQYF. The chain employs TRBV6-6 and TRBJ2-7; 9 nucleotides line up with TRBD1. The germline V gene encodes CDR1 MNHNY and CDR2 SVGAGI (reference sequence). The CDR3 consists of 15 residues. The J segment lost 1 base and the V segment lost 5 bases, leaving 6 bases of the junction unmatched.